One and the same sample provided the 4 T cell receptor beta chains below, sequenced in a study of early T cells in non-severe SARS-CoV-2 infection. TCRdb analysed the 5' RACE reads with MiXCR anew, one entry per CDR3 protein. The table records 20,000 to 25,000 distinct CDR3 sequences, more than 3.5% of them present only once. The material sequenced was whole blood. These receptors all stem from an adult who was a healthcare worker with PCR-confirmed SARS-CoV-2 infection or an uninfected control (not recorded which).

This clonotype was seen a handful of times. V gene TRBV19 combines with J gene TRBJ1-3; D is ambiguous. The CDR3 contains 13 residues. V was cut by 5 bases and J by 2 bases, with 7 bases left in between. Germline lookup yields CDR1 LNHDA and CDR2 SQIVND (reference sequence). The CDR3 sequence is CASSVGTGNTIYF. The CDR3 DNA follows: TGTGCCAGTAGTGTAGGCACTGGAAACACCATATATTTT.

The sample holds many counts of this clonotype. CDR3 DNA sequence: TGCGCCAGCAGTGAGTCGCCCACTAGCACCGGGGAGCTGTTTTTT. It specifies CASSESPTSTGELFF. The chain is built from TRBV10-1 and TRBJ2-2; possible D gene TRBD2, 5 bases. Germline loops: CDR1 WNHNN, CDR2 SYGVQD (reference sequence). Trimming took off 0 bases at V and 4 bases at J, with 9 bases between the two ends. This CDR3 is built from 15 residues.

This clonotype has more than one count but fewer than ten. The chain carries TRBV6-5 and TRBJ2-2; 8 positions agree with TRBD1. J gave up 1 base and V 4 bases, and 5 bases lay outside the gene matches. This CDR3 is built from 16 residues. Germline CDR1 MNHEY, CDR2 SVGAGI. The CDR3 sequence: CASSSLTGENTGELFF. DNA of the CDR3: TGTGCCAGCAGTTCCCTGACAGGGGAGAACACCGGGGAGCTGTTTTTT.

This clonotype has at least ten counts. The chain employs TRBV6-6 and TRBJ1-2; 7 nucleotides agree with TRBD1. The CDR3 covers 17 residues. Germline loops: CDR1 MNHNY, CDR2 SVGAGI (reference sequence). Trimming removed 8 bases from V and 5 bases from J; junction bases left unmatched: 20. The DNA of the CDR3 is TGTGCCAGCCGCGAGTTCGGTCGTTTCGGGACAGTATATGGCTACACCTTC. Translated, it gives CASREFGRFGTVYGYTF.